Sequencing of this TCR beta chain was carried out in a study of T-cell memory formation after mild COVID-19. Findings of the study overall: Most CD4+ clones that shrank were in CM and EM, while CD8+ ones turned up in EMRA. The study found balanced CD4/CD8 in clones contracting day 15 to 85 and a CD4+ lean in later expanders. Unconfirmed was the SARS-CoV-2 specificity of second-wave clones that peaked on day 37.

5'RACE with constant-segment primers built TCRalpha and TCRbeta cDNA libraries with UMIs. TCRdb re-called the 5' RACE reads through MiXCR, storing one row per CDR3 protein. Of around 250,000 distinct CDR3 sequences in the sample, over 9% were seen once. This clonotype was found many times. Its antigen is not known. This receptor was obtained from a young man who had mild COVID-19 (a few samples of this study predate the infection). Cell type and time point are not known. The sequencing input was PBMCs or a T cell subset sorted from them (not recorded which).

Here the CDR3 DNA reads TGCAGCGTACAACTAGATCTGGCAGATACGCAGTATTTT. This sequence encodes CSVQLDLADTQYF. The gene calls are TRBV29-1 and TRBJ2-3; a possible D gene is TRBD2 (5 bases). CDR3 size: 13 residues. The V end was cut by 6 bases, the J end by 4 bases, with 14 bases between. In germline, CDR1 is SQVTM, CDR2 ANQGSEA.